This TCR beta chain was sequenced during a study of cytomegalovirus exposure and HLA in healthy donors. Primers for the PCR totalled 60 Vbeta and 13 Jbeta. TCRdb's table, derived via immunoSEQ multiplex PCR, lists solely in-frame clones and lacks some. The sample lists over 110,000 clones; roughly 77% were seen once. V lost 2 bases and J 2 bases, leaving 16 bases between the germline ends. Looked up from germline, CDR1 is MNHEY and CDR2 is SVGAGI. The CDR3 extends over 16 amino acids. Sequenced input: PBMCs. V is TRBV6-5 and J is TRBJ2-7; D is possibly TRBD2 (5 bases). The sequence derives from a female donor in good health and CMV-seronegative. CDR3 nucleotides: TGTGCCAGCAGTTACGGGAGCGGTCGACCACCCTACGAGCAGTACTTC. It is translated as CASSYGSGRPPYEQYF.